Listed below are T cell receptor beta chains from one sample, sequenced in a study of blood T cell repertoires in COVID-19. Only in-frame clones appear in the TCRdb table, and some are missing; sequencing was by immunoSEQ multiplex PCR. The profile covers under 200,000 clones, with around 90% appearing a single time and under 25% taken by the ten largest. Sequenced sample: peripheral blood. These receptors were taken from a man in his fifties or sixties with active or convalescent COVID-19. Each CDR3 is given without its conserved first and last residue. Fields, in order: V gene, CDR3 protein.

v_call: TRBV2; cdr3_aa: ASSDEDRSYRI
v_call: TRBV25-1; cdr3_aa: ASSGRGSNEKLF
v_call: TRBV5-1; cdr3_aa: ASSPDRGKETQY
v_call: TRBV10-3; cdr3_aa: AIRDSSYEQY
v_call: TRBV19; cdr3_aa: ASSITDRTGKGYGYT
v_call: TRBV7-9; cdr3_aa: ASSPLGAGYGYT
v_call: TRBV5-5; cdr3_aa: ASSLGVPYNEQF
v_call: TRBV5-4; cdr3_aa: ASAVLGTESNSPLH
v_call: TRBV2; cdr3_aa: ASSITASYEQY
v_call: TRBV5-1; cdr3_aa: ASSLTGGDATNEKLF
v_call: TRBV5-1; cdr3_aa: ASSLGQGVDTIY
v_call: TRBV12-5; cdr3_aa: ASGLGTGGFSGELF
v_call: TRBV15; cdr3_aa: ATSSVRDRGGDTQY
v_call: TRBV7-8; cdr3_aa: ASSLRNGAFLTEAF
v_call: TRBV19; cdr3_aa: ASTQGGSDTQY
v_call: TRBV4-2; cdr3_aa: ASSPGQRHPEAF
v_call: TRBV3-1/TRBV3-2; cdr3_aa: ASSQGGVDTEAF
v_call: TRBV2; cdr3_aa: ASSELQGYGYT
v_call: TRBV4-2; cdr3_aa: ASSQDRRSEKLF
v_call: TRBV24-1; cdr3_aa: ATKGLDGGEQF
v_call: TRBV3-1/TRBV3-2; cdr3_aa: ASAKLSGGEAF
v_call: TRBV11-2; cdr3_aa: ASSLGAGIPGNTIY
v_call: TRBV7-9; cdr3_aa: ASSLTGGAEGYT
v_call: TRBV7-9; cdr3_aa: ASSTDRRTDTQY
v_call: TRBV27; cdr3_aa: ASSLQGWQPQH
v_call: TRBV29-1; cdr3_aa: SVEGGDNEQY
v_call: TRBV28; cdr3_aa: ASCITGTERTGYT
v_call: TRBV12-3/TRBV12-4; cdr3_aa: ASSFTGNSPLH
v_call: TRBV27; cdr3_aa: ASRPGGSNSPLH
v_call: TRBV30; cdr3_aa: AWSVMSITDTQY
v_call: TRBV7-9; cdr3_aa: ASSLAGTGINEQF
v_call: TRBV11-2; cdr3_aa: ASSLVPEATGELF
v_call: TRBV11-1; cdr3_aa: ASSFRDLNTGELF